The sequence of this TCR beta chain was determined in a study of cytotoxic CD8 clonotypes in ibrutinib-treated CLL. The repertoire was sequenced with immunoSEQ multiplex PCR; TCRdb's copy has only in-frame clones and lacks some. This table holds 150,000 to 200,000 clones, nearly 90% found once. The junction had 7 bases not matched to a gene; V was cut back by 1 base and J by 7 bases. Germline V gene data show CDR1 as SGHTA and CDR2 as FQGNSA. This CDR3 has 16 residues. This receptor was taken from a human donor with chronic lymphocytic leukemia. This material consisted of PBMCs, taken at disease progression, from a patient treated with ibrutinib. The chain recombines TRBV7-2 with TRBJ2-5, with 12 bases fitting TRBD2. The CDR3 region is CASSLVSSGRAGTQYF. CDR3 DNA sequence: TGTGCCAGCAGCTTAGTATCTAGCGGGAGGGCGGGGACCCAGTACTTC.